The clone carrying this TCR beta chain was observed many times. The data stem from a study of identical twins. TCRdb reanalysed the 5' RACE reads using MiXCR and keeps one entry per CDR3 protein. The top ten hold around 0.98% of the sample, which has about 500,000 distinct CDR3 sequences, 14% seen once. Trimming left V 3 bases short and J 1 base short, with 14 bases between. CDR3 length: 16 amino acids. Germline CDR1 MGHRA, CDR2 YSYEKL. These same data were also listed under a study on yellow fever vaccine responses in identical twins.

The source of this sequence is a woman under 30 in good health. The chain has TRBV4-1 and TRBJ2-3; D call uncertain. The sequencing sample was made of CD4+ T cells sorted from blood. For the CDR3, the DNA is TGCGCCAGCAGCCAGTACACGGGCGCTGGCACAGATACGCAGTATTTT. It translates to CASSQYTGAGTDTQYF.